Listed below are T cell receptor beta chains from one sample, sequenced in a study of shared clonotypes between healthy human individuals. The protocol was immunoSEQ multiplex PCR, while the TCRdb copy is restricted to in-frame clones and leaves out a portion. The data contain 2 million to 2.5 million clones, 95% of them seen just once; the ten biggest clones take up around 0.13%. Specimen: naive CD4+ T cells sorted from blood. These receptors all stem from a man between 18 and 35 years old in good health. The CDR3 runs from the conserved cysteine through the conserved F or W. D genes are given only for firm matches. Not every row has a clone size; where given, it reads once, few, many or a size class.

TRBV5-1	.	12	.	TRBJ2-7	TGCGCCAGCAGCATTGACAGCTACGAGCAGTACTTC	CASSIDSYEQYF
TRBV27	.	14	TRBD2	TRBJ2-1	TGTGCCAGCAGTCCCCGGGACTATAGATACGAGCAGTTCTTC	CASSPRDYRYEQFF
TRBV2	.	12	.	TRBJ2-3	TGTGCCAGCACGACTAGCACAGATACGCAGTATTTT	CASTTSTDTQYF
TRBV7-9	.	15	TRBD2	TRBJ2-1	TGTGCCAGCACCACTAGCGGGGGGAGGGGCAATGAGCAGTTCTTC	CASTTSGGRGNEQFF
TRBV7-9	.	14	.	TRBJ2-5	TGTGCCAGCAGCTTTTCGGGAGATCGGGGGACCCAGTACTTC	CASSFSGDRGTQYF
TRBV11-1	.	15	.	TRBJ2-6	TGTGCCAGCAGCTCAGGGAACTCTGGGGCCAACGTCCTGACTTTC	CASSSGNSGANVLTF
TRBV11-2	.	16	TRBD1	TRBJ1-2	TGTGCCAGCAGAGACTTCACGGGACAGAACGTCTATGGCTACACCTTC	CASRDFTGQNVYGYTF
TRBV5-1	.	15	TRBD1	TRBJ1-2	TGCGCCAGCAGCTTGACAGGGGGTGAAAACTATGGCTACACCTTC	CASSLTGGENYGYTF
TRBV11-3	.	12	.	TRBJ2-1	TGTGCCAGCAGCTTAGGGAACAATGAGCAGTTCTTC	CASSLGNNEQFF
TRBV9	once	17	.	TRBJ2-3	TGTGCCAGCAGCGGCAATCCCGGGACGCACAGCACAGATACGCAGTATTTT	CASSGNPGTHSTDTQYF
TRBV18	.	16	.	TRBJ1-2	TGTGCCAGCCGGCCAGATACGCGGGGCTCGAACTATGGCTACACCTTC	CASRPDTRGSNYGYTF
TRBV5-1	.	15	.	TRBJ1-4	TGCGCCAGCAGCTTGGGAGGGGATGGGAAAGAAAAACTGTTTTTT	CASSLGGDGKEKLFF
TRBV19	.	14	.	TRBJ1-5	TGTGCCAGTAGTCCCAATGGGGTCAATCAGCCCCAGCATTTT	CASSPNGVNQPQHF
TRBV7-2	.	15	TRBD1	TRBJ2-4	TGTGCCAGCAGCTTAGAGGTAGGACAGGAAAACATTCAGTACTTC	CASSLEVGQENIQYF
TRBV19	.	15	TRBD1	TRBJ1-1	TGTGCCAGTAGGAACAGGGGGCGAGGAGACACTGAAGCTTTCTTT	CASRNRGRGDTEAFF
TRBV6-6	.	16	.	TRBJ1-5	TGTGCCAGCAGGCCCTCGAGAGGGGGGCCCAATCAGCCCCAGCATTTT	CASRPSRGGPNQPQHF
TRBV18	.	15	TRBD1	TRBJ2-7	TGTGCCAGCTCACCACCGAGGACAGGGGGGTACGAGCAGTACTTC	CASSPPRTGGYEQYF